The rows below give T cell receptor beta chains drawn from one sample of a study of control samples from healthy donors and cancer patients. The data were produced by immunoSEQ multiplex PCR, yet TCRdb's version contains in-frame clones alone and is incomplete. Of 100,000 to 150,000 clones in the sample, around 87% were seen once. The sequenced sample was blood. The receptors were sampled from a man in his sixties in good health. Each CDR3 is given with its conserved first and last residue. The D gene is left open where the match is weak. Clone size appears in some rows only: once, few, many, or a class for an expanded clone.

>-|TRBJ2-2|TRBV11-2|-
TGTGCCAGCAGCCTCCGGGACATTATCCCCGGGGAGCTGTTTTTT
CASSLRDIIPGELFF
>-|TRBJ1-5|TRBV2|-
TGTGCCAGCAGTCAACACCCCAGGAGCAATCAGCCCCAGCATTTT
CASSQHPRSNQPQHF
>once|TRBJ1-3|TRBV4-2|-
TGTGCCAGCAGTGTTCAGGCAGACCCTGGAAACACCATATATTTT
CASSVQADPGNTIYF
>-|TRBJ2-5|TRBV10-1|TRBD1
TGCGCCACCTCACAGGGGGCGCCGGCCCAGTACTTC
CATSQGAPAQYF
>-|TRBJ1-2|TRBV7-9|TRBD1
TGTGCCAGCAGCTTAACCGGGACAGTGGAGGGCTACACCTTC
CASSLTGTVEGYTF
>-|TRBJ1-1|TRBV4-3|-
TGCGCCAGCAGCCCGGGGGGTTTTGACACTGAAGCTTTCTTT
CASSPGGFDTEAFF
>-|TRBJ2-2|TRBV18|TRBD1
TGTGCCAGCTCGAGACAGGGGGCGAAGAACACCGGGGAGCTGTTTTTT
CASSRQGAKNTGELFF
>-|TRBJ1-4|TRBV6-5|-
TGTGCCAGCAGCCAAAAAGGTGTTAGGGAAAAACTGTTTTTT
CASSQKGVREKLFF
>-|TRBJ1-2|TRBV28|-
TGTGCCAGCAGAAGTGCGGGACCTAACTATGGCTACACCTTC
CASRSAGPNYGYTF
>-|TRBJ1-4|TRBV24-1|-
TGTGCCACCAGCTCCGACAGCCTAGCTGGAAAACTGTTTTTT
CATSSDSLAGKLFF